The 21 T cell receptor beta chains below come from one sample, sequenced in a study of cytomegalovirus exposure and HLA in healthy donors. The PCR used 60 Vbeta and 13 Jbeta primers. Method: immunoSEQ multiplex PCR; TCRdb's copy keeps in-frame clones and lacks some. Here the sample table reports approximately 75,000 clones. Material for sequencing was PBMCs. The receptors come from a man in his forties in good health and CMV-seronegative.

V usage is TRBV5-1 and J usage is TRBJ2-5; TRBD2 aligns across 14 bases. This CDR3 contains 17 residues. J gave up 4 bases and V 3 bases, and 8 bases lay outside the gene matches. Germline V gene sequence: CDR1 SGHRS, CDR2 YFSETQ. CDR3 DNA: TGCGCCAGCAGCTGGAGGACTAGCGGGAGGAGGCTAGAGACCCAGTACTTC. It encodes CASSWRTSGRRLETQYF.

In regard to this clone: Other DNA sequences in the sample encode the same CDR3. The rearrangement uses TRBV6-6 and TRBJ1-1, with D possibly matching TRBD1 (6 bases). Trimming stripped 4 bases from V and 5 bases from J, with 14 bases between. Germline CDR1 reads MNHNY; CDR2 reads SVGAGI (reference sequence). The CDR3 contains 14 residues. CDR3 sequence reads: CASSSRGRETEAFF. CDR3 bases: TGTGCCAGCAGTTCCAGGGGAAGGGAAACTGAAGCTTTCTTT.

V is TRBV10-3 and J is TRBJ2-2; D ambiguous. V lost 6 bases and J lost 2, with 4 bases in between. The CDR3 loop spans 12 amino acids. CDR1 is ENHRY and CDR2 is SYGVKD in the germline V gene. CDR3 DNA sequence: TGTGCCATCAGCAGAAACACCGGGGAGCTGTTTTTT. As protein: CAISRNTGELFF.

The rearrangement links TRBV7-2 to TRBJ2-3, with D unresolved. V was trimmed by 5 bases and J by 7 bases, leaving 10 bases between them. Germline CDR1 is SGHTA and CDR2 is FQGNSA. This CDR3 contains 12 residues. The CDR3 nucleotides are TGTGCCAGCAGCCCCCTACCGAATACGCAGTATTTT. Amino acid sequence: CASSPLPNTQYF.

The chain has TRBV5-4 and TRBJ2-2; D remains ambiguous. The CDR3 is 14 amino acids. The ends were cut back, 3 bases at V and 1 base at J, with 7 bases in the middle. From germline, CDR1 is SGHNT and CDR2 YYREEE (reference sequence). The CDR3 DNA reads TGTGCCAGCAGCTATTTCGGGAACACCGGGGAGCTGTTTTTT. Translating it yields CASSYFGNTGELFF. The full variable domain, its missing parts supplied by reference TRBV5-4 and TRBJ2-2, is ETGVTQSPTHLIKTRGQQVTLRCSSQSGHNTVSWYQQALGQGPQFIFQYYREEENGRGNFPPRFSGLQFPNYSSELNVNALELDDSALYLCASSYFGNTGELFFGEGSRLTVL.

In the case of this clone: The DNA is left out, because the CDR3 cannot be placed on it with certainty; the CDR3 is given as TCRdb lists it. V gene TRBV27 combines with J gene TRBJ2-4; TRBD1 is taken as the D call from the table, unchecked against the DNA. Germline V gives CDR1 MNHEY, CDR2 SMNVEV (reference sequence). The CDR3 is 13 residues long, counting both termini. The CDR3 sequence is CASSSGQGNIQYF.

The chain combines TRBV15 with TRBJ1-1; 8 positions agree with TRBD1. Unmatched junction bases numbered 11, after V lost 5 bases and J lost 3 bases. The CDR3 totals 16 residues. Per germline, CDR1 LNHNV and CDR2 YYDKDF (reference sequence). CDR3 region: CATSGTGGRADTEAFF. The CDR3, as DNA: TGTGCCACCAGCGGAACAGGGGGAAGGGCCGACACTGAAGCTTTCTTT.

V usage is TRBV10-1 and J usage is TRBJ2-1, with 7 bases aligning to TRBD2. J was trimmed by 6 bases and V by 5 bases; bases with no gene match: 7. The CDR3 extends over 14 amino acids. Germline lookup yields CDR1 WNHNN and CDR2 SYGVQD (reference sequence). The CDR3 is CASSMTSRFNEQFF. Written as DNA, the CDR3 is TGCGCCAGCAGTATGACTAGCCGGTTCAATGAGCAGTTCTTC.

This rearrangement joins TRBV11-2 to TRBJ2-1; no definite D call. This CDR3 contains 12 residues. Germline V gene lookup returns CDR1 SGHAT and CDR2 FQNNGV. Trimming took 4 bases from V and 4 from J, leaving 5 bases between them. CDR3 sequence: CASSYQYNEQFF. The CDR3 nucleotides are TGTGCCAGCAGCTACCAGTACAATGAGCAGTTCTTC. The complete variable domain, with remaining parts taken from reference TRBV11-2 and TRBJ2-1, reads EAGVAQSPRYKIIEKRQSVAFWCNPISGHATLYWYQQILGQGPKLLIQFQNNGVVDDSQLPKDRFSAERLKGVDSTLKIQPAKLEDSAVYLCASSYQYNEQFFGPGTRLTVL.

CDR3 loop: CASSQGQEDEQYF. The CDR3, as DNA: TGCGCCAGCAGCCAAGGACAGGAGGACGAGCAGTACTTC. The V gene is TRBV4-3, the J gene TRBJ2-7, with D maybe TRBD1 (6 bases). Between the trimmed V and J ends, which lost 1 base and 5 bases, there was a span of 9 bases. CDR3 size: 13 residues. The germline CDR1 and CDR2 sequences are LGHNA and YSLEER.

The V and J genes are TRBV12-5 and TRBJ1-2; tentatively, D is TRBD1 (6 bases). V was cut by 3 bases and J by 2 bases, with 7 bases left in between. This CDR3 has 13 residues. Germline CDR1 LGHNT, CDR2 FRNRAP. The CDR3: CASGFRGNYGYTF. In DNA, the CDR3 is TGTGCTAGTGGTTTCAGGGGAAACTATGGCTACACCTTC.

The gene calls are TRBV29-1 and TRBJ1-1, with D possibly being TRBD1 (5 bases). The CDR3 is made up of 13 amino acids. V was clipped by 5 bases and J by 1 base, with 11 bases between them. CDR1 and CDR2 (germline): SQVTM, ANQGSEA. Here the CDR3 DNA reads TGCAGCGTTCAGGGTTCTGGGAACACTGAAGCTTTCTTT. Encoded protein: CSVQGSGNTEAFF.

CDR3: CASSLTGNYGYTF. Here the CDR3 DNA reads TGTGCCAGCAGTTTGACAGGGAACTATGGCTACACCTTC. J is TRBJ1-2 and V is TRBV27, with TRBD1 identical over 7 bases. CDR1 MNHEY and CDR2 SMNVEV come from the germline V gene (reference sequence). V lost 3 bases to trimming and J lost 2 bases; unmatched junction nucleotides: 0. The CDR3 loop spans 13 amino acids.

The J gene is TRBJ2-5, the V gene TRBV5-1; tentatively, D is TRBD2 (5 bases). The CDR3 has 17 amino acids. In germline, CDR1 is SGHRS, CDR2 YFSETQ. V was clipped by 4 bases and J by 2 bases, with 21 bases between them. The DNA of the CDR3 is TGCGCCAGCAGCCACGGTGTGATGGTAGCGTCTCAAGAGACCCAGTACTTC. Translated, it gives CASSHGVMVASQETQYF.

This CDR3 is CSVDTWAGGANVLTF. CDR3 DNA: TGCAGCGTTGACACCTGGGCGGGTGGGGCCAACGTCCTGACTTTC. This chain joins TRBV29-1 and TRBJ2-6; a possible D gene is TRBD2 (5 bases). Per germline, CDR1 SQVTM and CDR2 ANQGSEA. Trimming shortened V by 3 bases and J by 3 bases, and 12 bases separated the two germline ends. The CDR3 consists of 15 residues.

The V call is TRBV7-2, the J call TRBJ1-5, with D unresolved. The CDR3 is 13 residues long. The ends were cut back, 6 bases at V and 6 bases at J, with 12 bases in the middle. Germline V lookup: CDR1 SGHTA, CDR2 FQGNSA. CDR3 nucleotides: TGTGCCAGCAGTCCCAGACGCGGTCAGCCCCAGCATTTT. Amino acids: CASSPRRGQPQHF.

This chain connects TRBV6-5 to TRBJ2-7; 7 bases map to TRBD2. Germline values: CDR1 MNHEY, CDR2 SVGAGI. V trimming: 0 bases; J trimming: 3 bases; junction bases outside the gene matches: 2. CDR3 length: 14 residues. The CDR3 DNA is TGTGCCAGCAGTTACTCGGGCGGGAGCTACGAGCAGTACTTC. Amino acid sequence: CASSYSGGSYEQYF.

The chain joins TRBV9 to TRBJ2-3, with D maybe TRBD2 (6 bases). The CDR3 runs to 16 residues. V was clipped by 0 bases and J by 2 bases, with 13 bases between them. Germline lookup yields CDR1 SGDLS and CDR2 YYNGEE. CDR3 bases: TGTGCCAGCAGCGTAGGCCCTAGCGCAAACACAGATACGCAGTATTTT. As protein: CASSVGPSANTDTQYF. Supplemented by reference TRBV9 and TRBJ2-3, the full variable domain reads DSGVTQTPKHLITATGQRVTLRCSPRSGDLSVYWYQQSLDQGLQFLIQYYNGEERAKGNILERFSAQQFPDLHSELNLSSLELGDSALYFCASSVGPSANTDTQYFGPGTRLTVL.

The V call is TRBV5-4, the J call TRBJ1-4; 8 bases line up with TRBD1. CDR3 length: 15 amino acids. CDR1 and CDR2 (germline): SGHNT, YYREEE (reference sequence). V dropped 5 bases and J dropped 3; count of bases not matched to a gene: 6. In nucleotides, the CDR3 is TGTGCCAGCAGTTCGCAGGGGGCGGCTAATGAAAAACTGTTTTTT. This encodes CASSSQGAANEKLFF. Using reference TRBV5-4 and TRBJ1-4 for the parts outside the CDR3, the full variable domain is ETGVTQSPTHLIKTRGQQVTLRCSSQSGHNTVSWYQQALGQGPQFIFQYYREEENGRGNFPPRFSGLQFPNYSSELNVNALELDDSALYLCASSSQGAANEKLFFGSGTQLSVL.

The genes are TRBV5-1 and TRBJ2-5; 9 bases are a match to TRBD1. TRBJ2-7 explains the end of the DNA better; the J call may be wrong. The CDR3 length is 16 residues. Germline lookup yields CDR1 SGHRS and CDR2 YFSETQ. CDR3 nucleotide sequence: TGCGCCAGCAGCTCTATTCCGGGGACAGGGAGCTACGAGCAGTACTTC. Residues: CASSSIPGTGSYEQYF.

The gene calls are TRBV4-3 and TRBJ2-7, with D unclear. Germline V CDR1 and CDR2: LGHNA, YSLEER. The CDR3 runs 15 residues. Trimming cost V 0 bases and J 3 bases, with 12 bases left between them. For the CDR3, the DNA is TGCGCCAGCAGCCAAGACCGGCGGAACTTCTACGAGCAGTACTTC. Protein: CASSQDRRNFYEQYF.